Listed below are T cell receptor beta chains from one sample, sequenced in a study of blood T cell repertoires in COVID-19. Data came from immunoSEQ multiplex PCR; TCRdb stores just in-frame clones and leaves some out. The table records about 84,000 clones, approximately 86% of them present only once. Sequences were obtained from peripheral blood. All receptors come from a man aged 80 or over with active or convalescent COVID-19. The CDR3 runs from the conserved cysteine through the conserved F or W. A D gene is named only where the DNA matches it firmly. Some rows mark clone size as missing; the rest say once, few, many or name a class of expanded clone.

j_call clone_size v_call d_call cdr3_aa cdr3_nt
TRBJ1-1 - TRBV30 - CAWSWAANTEAFF TGTGCCTGGAGCTGGGCCGCGAACACTGAAGCTTTCTTT
TRBJ1-2 - TRBV15 TRBD1 CATSRDQPGMTGGYGYTF TGTGCCACCAGCAGAGATCAGCCGGGGATGACAGGGGGCTATGGCTACACCTTC
TRBJ2-2 - TRBV2 - CASSEAGTGELFF TGTGCCAGCAGTGAAGCCGGCACCGGGGAGCTGTTTTTT
TRBJ1-2 - TRBV5-4 - CASSLYVSNYGYTF TGTGCCAGCAGCTTGTATGTCAGTAACTATGGCTACACCTTC
TRBJ1-5 - TRBV3-1/TRBV3-2 - CASSQYTGNQPQHF TGTGCCAGCAGCCAATACACAGGGAATCAGCCCCAGCATTTT
TRBJ1-4 - TRBV9 - CASSVGRGMATNEKLFF TGTGCCAGCAGCGTAGGGCGGGGGATGGCAACTAATGAAAAACTGTTTTTT
TRBJ1-2 - TRBV4-3 - CASSQQGYSGYTF TGCGCCAGCAGCCAACAGGGTTATTCGGGCTACACCTTC
TRBJ2-1 - TRBV27 TRBD2 CASSSRTSGNTYNEQFF TGTGCCAGCAGTTCCCGGACTAGCGGGAATACCTACAATGAGCAGTTCTTC
TRBJ2-1 - TRBV25-1 TRBD2 CASSLGLAGGPGDEQFF TGTGCCAGCAGTCTCGGACTAGCGGGAGGCCCGGGGGATGAGCAGTTCTTC
TRBJ2-1 - TRBV23-1 - CASSPQLPLNEQFF TGCGCCAGCAGTCCCCAACTCCCATTGAATGAGCAGTTCTTC
TRBJ1-4 - TRBV5-5 - CASSLGGEGEKLFF TGTGCCAGCAGCTTAGGGGGGGAAGGAGAAAAACTGTTTTTT
TRBJ2-1 - TRBV5-1 - CASSFTQDNEQFF TGCGCCAGCAGCTTTACCCAGGACAATGAGCAGTTCTTC
TRBJ2-7 - TRBV9 - CASSPMMAGLTYEQYF TGTGCCAGCAGCCCTATGATGGCGGGCCTTACCTACGAGCAGTACTTC
TRBJ1-1 - TRBV5-4 - CASSLVGQNEAFF TGTGCCAGCAGCTTGGTTGGTCAGAATGAAGCTTTCTTT
TRBJ2-7 - TRBV12-3/TRBV12-4 - CASSFGYGEQYF TGTGCCAGCAGTTTCGGGTACGGCGAGCAGTACTTC
TRBJ1-1 - TRBV11-2 TRBD1 CASSQDRGSTEAFF TGTGCCAGCAGCCAGGACAGGGGGAGCACTGAAGCTTTCTTT
TRBJ2-7 - TRBV18 - CASSPLDDSEQYF TGTGCCAGCTCACCACTAGACGACAGCGAGCAGTACTTC
TRBJ2-7 - TRBV21-1 - CASSKGTGYEQYF TGTGCCAGCAGCAAAGGGACTGGCTACGAGCAGTACTTC
TRBJ2-3 - TRBV5-1 TRBD2 CASSEGLAGLSTDTQYF TGCGCCAGCAGCGAGGGACTAGCGGGACTTAGCACAGATACGCAGTATTTT
TRBJ1-2 - TRBV24-1 - CATSDSTVRDYGYTF TGTGCCACCTCAGACTCGACAGTGCGTGACTATGGCTACACCTTC
TRBJ1-2 - TRBV7-6 - CASSLNPNRAKGNYGYTF TGTGCCAGCAGCTTAAACCCGAACAGGGCTAAGGGGAACTATGGCTACACCTTC
TRBJ2-3 - TRBV6-2/TRBV6-3 TRBD1 CASSYGGQDHLSSTDTQYF TGTGCCAGCAGTTACGGAGGACAGGACCACCTTTCTAGCACAGATACGCAGTATTTT
TRBJ2-1 - TRBV7-2 TRBD1 CASSGTGSYNEQFF TGTGCCAGCAGCGGGACAGGGTCCTACAATGAGCAGTTCTTC
TRBJ1-1 - TRBV7-8 TRBD1 CASSLSQGSTEAFF TGTGCCAGCAGCTTATCACAGGGGAGCACTGAAGCTTTCTTT
TRBJ2-5 few TRBV3-1/TRBV3-2 - CASSQVLRLQETQYF TGTGCCAGCAGCCAAGTCCTCCGGTTACAAGAGACCCAGTACTTC
TRBJ2-7 once TRBV7-2 TRBD2 CASSRPSGAYEQYF TGTGCCAGCAGCCGTCCAAGCGGGGCCTACGAGCAGTACTTC
TRBJ2-1 - TRBV3-1/TRBV3-2 TRBD2 CASSQETLAGGRDEQFF TGTGCCAGCAGCCAAGAGACACTAGCGGGAGGTAGGGATGAGCAGTTCTTC
TRBJ2-7 once TRBV27 TRBD2 CASSEVAGGSYEQYF TGTGCCAGCAGCGAGGTGGCGGGAGGTTCTTACGAGCAGTACTTC
TRBJ2-7 - TRBV2 - CASSVGLIYEQYF TGTGCCAGCAGTGTTGGGCTAATCTACGAGCAGTACTTC
TRBJ2-1 - TRBV12-3/TRBV12-4 - CASSFPGSNEQFF TGTGCCAGCAGTTTTCCGGGTTCCAATGAGCAGTTCTTC
TRBJ1-2 - TRBV12-3/TRBV12-4 TRBD1 CASSRGQYYGYTF TGTGCCAGCAGCAGGGGGCAGTACTATGGCTACACCTTC
TRBJ1-3 - TRBV6-5 TRBD1 CASKTGAGNTIYF TGTGCCAGCAAGACAGGGGCAGGAAACACCATATATTTT
TRBJ1-4 - TRBV28 TRBD1 CASSRTGLREKLFF TGTGCCAGCAGCCGGACAGGGTTACGGGAAAAACTGTTTTTT
TRBJ2-2 once TRBV5-6 TRBD2 CASSPTSGRVGELFF TGTGCCAGCAGCCCGACTAGCGGGAGAGTCGGGGAGCTGTTTTTT
TRBJ2-7 - TRBV5-4 - CASSPLAGEEQYF TGTGCCAGCAGCCCTCTAGCCGGGGAGGAGCAGTACTTC
TRBJ1-5 few TRBV28 TRBD1 CASSLGRTGLIANQPQHF TGTGCCAGCAGTTTGGGGAGGACAGGACTTATAGCCAATCAGCCCCAGCATTTT
TRBJ2-3 few TRBV27 TRBD2 CASSSRGAGVRDTQYF TGTGCCAGCAGTTCCCGTGGAGCGGGAGTAAGGGATACGCAGTATTTT
TRBJ2-2 - TRBV7-2 TRBD2 CASSLPPGLAPPGELFF TGTGCCAGCAGCTTACCACCGGGACTAGCTCCTCCCGGGGAGCTGTTTTTT
TRBJ2-5 - TRBV28 - CASNQGRETQYF TGTGCCAGCAACCAGGGTCGAGAGACCCAGTACTTC
TRBJ2-7 - TRBV19 - CASSIRELDEQYF TGTGCCAGTAGTATCCGAGAGCTCGACGAGCAGTACTTC
TRBJ2-7 once TRBV7-8 - CASTPYRGKTYEQYF TGTGCCAGCACCCCGTATCGGGGGAAAACCTACGAGCAGTACTTC
TRBJ2-5 - TRBV6-5 - CASRKEGLNQETQYF TGTGCCAGCAGAAAAGAGGGACTGAATCAAGAGACCCAGTACTTC
TRBJ2-1 - TRBV6-4 TRBD2 CASSTVAGVPVNEQFF TGTGCCAGCAGTACCGTAGCGGGAGTCCCGGTCAATGAGCAGTTCTTC
TRBJ1-1 - TRBV15 - CATSRLDGSGMAFF TGTGCCACCAGCAGATTGGACGGGTCAGGGATGGCTTTCTTT
TRBJ2-1 - TRBV7-9 - CASNVGADEQFF TGTGCCAGCAACGTGGGGGCCGATGAGCAGTTCTTC
TRBJ2-7 - TRBV7-2 - CASSLWESGDEQYF TGTGCCAGCAGCTTGTGGGAGAGTGGTGACGAGCAGTACTTC
TRBJ2-2 - TRBV15 - CATSRQGNTGELFF TGTGCCACCAGCAGACAGGGGAACACCGGGGAGCTGTTTTTT
TRBJ1-5 - TRBV19 - CASGMQGGQPQHF TGTGCCAGTGGTATGCAGGGAGGACAGCCCCAGCATTTT
TRBJ2-7 - TRBV5-6 TRBD2 CASSLEGWREWNEQYF TGTGCCAGCAGCTTGGAAGGGTGGCGGGAGTGGAACGAGCAGTACTTC
TRBJ1-2 - TRBV9 TRBD1 CASSVGDRDHGYTF TGTGCCAGCAGCGTAGGGGACAGGGACCATGGCTACACCTTC
TRBJ1-4 few TRBV27 - CASSRTRNEKLFF TGTGCCAGCAGCCGAACGAGGAATGAAAAACTGTTTTTT
TRBJ2-7 - TRBV5-8 TRBD1 CASSLGGQGLYEQYF TGTGCCAGCAGCTTGGGAGGACAGGGACTCTACGAGCAGTACTTC
TRBJ1-3 - TRBV6-1 TRBD1 CASSAGTGTSGNTIYF TGTGCCAGCAGTGCCGGGACAGGGACCTCTGGAAACACCATATATTTT
TRBJ2-2 - TRBV5-5 TRBD2 CASSLAPGLAGVTGELFF TGTGCCAGCAGCTTGGCCCCCGGACTAGCGGGAGTAACCGGGGAGCTGTTTTTT
TRBJ2-7 - TRBV7-2 TRBD2 CASSFQRDDLEQYF TGTGCCAGCAGCTTCCAGCGGGACGATTTAGAGCAGTACTTC
TRBJ1-2 - TRBV9 - CASSPRSVMAYGYTF TGTGCCAGCAGCCCCCGCTCAGTAATGGCCTATGGCTACACCTTC
TRBJ2-7 - TRBV7-9 TRBD2 CASSPTGLALGEQYF TGTGCCAGCAGCCCTACGGGACTAGCTCTAGGCGAGCAGTACTTC
TRBJ2-7 - TRBV18 - CASSPATAYEQYF TGTGCCAGCTCACCAGCGACAGCTTACGAGCAGTACTTC
TRBJ2-2 once TRBV2 TRBD2 CASSEWAGGTGELFF TGTGCCAGCAGTGAATGGGCGGGGGGAACCGGGGAGCTGTTTTTT